Reported below is one TCR beta chain. The sample belongs to a study of cytomegalovirus exposure and HLA in healthy donors. The primer mix had 60 Vbeta and 13 Jbeta primers. The table came from immunoSEQ multiplex PCR; TCRdb's copy has only in-frame clones and leaves some out. The profile shows around 190,000 clones, over 75% of them singletons. The CDR3 runs to 16 residues. Germline assignment: CDR1 MNHNS and CDR2 SASEGT. V gave up 4 bases and J gave up 4 bases, with 16 bases separating them. The TCR sequence derives from a man aged 18 to 30 in good health and CMV-seronegative. J is TRBJ2-2 and V is TRBV6-1, with unresolved D. What was sequenced was PBMCs. The CDR3 DNA follows: TGTGCCAGCAGTGTTTCGAGACTGGTATCCACCGGGGAGCTGTTTTTT. Its translation is CASSVSRLVSTGELFF.